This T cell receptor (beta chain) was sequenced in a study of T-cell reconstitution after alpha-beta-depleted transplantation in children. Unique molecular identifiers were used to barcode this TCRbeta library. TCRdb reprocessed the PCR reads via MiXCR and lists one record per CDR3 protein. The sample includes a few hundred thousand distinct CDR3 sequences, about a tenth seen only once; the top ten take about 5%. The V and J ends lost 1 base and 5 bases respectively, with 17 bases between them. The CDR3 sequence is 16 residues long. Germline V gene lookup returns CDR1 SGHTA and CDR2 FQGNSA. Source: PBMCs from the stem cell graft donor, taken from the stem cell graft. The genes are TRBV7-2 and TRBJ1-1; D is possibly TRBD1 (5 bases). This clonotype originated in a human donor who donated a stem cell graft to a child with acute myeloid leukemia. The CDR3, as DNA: TGTGCCAGCAGCTTAGTGACTAGGGGTCGACGGACTGAAGCTTTCTTT. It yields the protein CASSLVTRGRRTEAFF.